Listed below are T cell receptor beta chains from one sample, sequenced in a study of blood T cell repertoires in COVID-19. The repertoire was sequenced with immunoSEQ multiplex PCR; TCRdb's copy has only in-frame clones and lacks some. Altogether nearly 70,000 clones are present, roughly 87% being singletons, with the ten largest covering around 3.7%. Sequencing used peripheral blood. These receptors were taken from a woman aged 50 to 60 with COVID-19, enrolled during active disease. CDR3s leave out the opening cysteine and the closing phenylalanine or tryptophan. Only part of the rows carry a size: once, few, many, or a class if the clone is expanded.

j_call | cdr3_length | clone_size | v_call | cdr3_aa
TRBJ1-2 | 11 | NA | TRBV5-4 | ASSLATGGGYT
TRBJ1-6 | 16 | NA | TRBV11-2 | ASSSYNKRDRGSSPLH
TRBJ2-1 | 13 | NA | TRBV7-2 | ASSLASRVYNEQF
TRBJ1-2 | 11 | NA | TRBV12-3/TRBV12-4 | ASSFGRADGYT
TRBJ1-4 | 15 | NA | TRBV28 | ASSYTIFGATNEKLF
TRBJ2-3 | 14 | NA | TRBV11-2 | ASSLDPSLKRDTQY
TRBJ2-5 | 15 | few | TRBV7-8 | ASSKNPSGRVGETQY
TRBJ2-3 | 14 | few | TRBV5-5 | ASTRGVQGSTDTQY
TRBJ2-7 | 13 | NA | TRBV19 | ASSIVDSNSYEQY
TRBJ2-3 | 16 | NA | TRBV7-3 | ASSLFPSGGRGTDTQY
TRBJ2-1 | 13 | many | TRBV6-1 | ASSDGSSLYNEQF
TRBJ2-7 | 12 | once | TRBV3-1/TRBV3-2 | ASSLSPAVDEQY
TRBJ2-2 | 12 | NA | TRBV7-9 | ASSLAGGPGELF
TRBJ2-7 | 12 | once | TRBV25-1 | ASSPPGQGGEQY
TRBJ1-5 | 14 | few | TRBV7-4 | ASLTSGTGRAQPQH
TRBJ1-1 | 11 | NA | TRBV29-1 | STAGGGSTEAF
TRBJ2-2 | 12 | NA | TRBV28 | ASTPGGEAGELF
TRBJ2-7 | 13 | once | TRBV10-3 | AISDVSGNSYEQY
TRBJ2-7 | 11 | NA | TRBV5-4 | ASSLDPGYEQY
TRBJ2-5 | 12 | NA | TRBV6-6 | ASTRDGGQETQY
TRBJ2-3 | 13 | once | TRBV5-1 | ASSSGLAGADTQY
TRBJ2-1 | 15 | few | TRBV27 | ASSRNSVGQSYNEQF
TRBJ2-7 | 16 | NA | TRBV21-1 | ASSNLRPTSGRSYEQY
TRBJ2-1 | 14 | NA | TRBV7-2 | ASSLVSGLAGKVQF
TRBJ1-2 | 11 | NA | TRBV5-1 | ASSLEGVGGYT
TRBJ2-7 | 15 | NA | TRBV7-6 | ASSLHQGGQGAYEQY
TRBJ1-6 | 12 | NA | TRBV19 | ASRTTGVNSPLH
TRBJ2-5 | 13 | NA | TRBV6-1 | ASSGTGGYQETQY
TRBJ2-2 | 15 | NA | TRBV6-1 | ASSEWGSGANTGELF
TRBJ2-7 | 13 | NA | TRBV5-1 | ASSSRGSFHDEQY
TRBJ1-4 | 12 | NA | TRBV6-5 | ASRITGVNEKLF
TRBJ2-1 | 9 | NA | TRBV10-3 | AISDGNEQF
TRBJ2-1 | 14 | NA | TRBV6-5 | ASSYSGGASYNEQF
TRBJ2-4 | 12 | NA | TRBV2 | ASTMEYPKNIQY
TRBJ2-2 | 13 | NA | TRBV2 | ARNNRDKNTGELF
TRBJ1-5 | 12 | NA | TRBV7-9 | ASSSDRDGQPQH
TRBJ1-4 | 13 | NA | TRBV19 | ASTTGGLLNEKLF
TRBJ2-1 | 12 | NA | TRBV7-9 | ASSLVGPGDEQF
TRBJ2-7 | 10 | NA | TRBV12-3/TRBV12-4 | ASRYELDEQY
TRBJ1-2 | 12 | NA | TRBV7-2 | ASSPDSYNYGYT
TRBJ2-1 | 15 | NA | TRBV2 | ASSWTSGLSSYNEQF
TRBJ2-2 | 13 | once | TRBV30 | AWSVRGSDTGELF
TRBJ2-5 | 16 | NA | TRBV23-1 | ASTHRGVFGWFQETQY
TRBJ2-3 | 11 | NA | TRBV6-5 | ASSYSLGGTQY
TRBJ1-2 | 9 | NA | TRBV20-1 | SARYERGYT